Each of the 13 T cell receptor beta chains below was sequenced from the same sample in a study of cytomegalovirus exposure and HLA in healthy donors. Primers: 60 Vbeta forward and 13 Jbeta reverse. Repertoires were generated with immunoSEQ multiplex PCR, while TCRdb's copy carries only in-frame clones and drops some. The sample records about 170,000 clones, approximately 80% being singletons. The source material was PBMCs. The receptors originated from a male donor in good health and CMV-seronegative.

CDR3 DNA sequence: TGCGCCAGCAGCCAAGTGAGACAGGGAACCAAAAACATTCAGTACTTC. The encoded protein is CASSQVRQGTKNIQYF. The chain recombines TRBV4-3 with TRBJ2-4; 7 bases match TRBD1. With 1 base clipped from V and 2 bases from J, the junction kept 5 bases outside the gene matches. Germline-derived CDR1 and CDR2 are LGHNA and YSLEER. The CDR3 is 16 residues long.

The chain is built from TRBV10-3 and TRBJ2-5; the match to TRBD2 covers 11 bases. Trimming took 2 bases from V and 2 from J; bases not matched to a gene: 7. Germline V gene data show CDR1 as ENHRY and CDR2 as SYGVKD. This CDR3 is built from 17 residues. CDR3 in DNA: TGTGCCATCAGTGAGGGGGATATAGCGGGGGGGCAAGAGACCCAGTACTTC. It encodes CAISEGDIAGGQETQYF.

The count of this clone is one. V and J are TRBV19 and TRBJ2-3; 13 nucleotides align to TRBD2. Germline V gene data show CDR1 as LNHDA and CDR2 as SQIVND (reference sequence). The junction had 5 bases not matched to a gene; V was cut back by 5 bases and J by 0 bases. The CDR3 spans 17 residues. CDR3 residues: CASSVLAGGVSTDTQYF. CDR3 nucleotide sequence: TGTGCCAGTAGTGTACTAGCGGGAGGGGTCAGCACAGATACGCAGTATTTT. Full variable domain (missing parts from reference TRBV19 and TRBJ2-3): DGGITQSPKYLFRKEGQNVTLSCEQNLNHDAMYWYRQDPGQGLRLIYYSQIVNDFQKGDIAEGYSVSREKKESFPLTVTSAQKNPTAFYLCASSVLAGGVSTDTQYFGPGTRLTVL.

This clone was detected only a few times. V is TRBV4-3 and J is TRBJ2-7; 10 nucleotides align to TRBD1. The V gene's germline CDR1 is LGHNA and CDR2 YSLEER. V dropped 8 bases and J dropped 7; count of bases not matched to a gene: 11. The CDR3 is made up of 14 amino acids. The CDR3 DNA reads as TGCGCCAGCTGGGGGACAGGGGTGTGTGAAGAGCAGTACTTC. It is translated as CASWGTGVCEEQYF.

The V gene is TRBV5-1, the J gene TRBJ1-5, with TRBD1 identical over 8 bases. The length of the CDR3 is 15 residues. Germline-derived CDR1 and CDR2 are SGHRS and YFSETQ. V was pared by 4 bases and J by 6 bases, with 9 bases of the junction left unmatched. The DNA of the CDR3 is TGCGCCAGCAGCGGGAGGACAGGGTGCGTTCAGCCCCAGCATTTT. This codes for CASSGRTGCVQPQHF. Combining the CDR3 with reference TRBV5-1 and TRBJ1-5 gives the whole variable domain KAGVTQTPRYLIKTRGQQVTLSCSPISGHRSVSWYQQTPGQGLQFLFEYFSETQRNKGNFPGRFSGRQFSNSRSEMNVSTLELGDSALYLCASSGRTGCVQPQHFGDGTRLSIL.

V gene TRBV6-6 combines with J gene TRBJ1-5; 7 bases line up with TRBD1. The germline V gene encodes CDR1 MNHNY and CDR2 SVGAGI (reference sequence). Trimming cost V 6 bases and J 4 bases; bases outside gene matches: 3. The CDR3 contains 13 residues. CDR3 in amino acids: CASRSGGNQPQHF. The CDR3 bases are TGTGCCAGCAGGTCAGGGGGGAATCAGCCCCAGCATTTT.

This clone was observed once. The gene calls are TRBV19 and TRBJ2-1, with D perhaps TRBD1 (6 bases). From germline, CDR1 is LNHDA and CDR2 SQIVND (reference sequence). The V gene lost 4 bases and the J gene lost 6 bases, with 16 bases spanning the gap. CDR3 length: 15 residues. The chain's CDR3 is CASSTGQGFPNEQFF. In DNA, the CDR3 is TGTGCCAGTAGTACCGGCCAGGGGTTTCCCAATGAGCAGTTCTTC.

The chain is built from TRBV21-1 and TRBJ1-1; the table's D call TRBD1 went unverified against the DNA. TRBV21-1 is listed as a pseudogene. The CDR3 has 14 residues. CDR3 bases: TGTGCCAGCAGCAGAGGGACAGAAAGCACTGAAGCTTTCTTT. It encodes CASSRGTESTEAFF.

In this sample, this clone turned up once. One end of the junction varies from germline; a read error may be responsible. The V and J genes are TRBV6-5 and TRBJ1-2; no clear D gene. Germline CDR1 reads MNHEY; CDR2 reads SVGAGI. The CDR3 consists of 14 residues. The DNA of the CDR3 is TGTGCCAGCAGTTACTCGACCAGTGAGGATGGCTACCCCTTC. Translating it yields CASSYSTSEDGYPF.

The V gene is TRBV19, the J gene TRBJ1-5; D might be TRBD1 (6 bases). The CDR3 spans 13 residues. Germline V gene lookup returns CDR1 LNHDA and CDR2 SQIVND (reference sequence). Trimming cost V 6 bases and J 4 bases, with 10 bases left between them. The CDR3 sequence is CASSETGNQPQHF. The CDR3 bases are TGTGCCAGTAGCGAGACAGGTAATCAGCCCCAGCATTTT.

The chain combines TRBV4-3 with TRBJ2-5; possible D gene TRBD1, 6 bases. This CDR3 is built from 15 residues. Germline values: CDR1 LGHNA, CDR2 YSLEER. The V end was cut by 4 bases, the J end by 2 bases, with 14 bases between. The CDR3 is CASSLRGLSQETQYF. The CDR3 DNA reads as TGCGCCAGCAGCCTCAGGGGTTTGTCGCAAGAGACCCAGTACTTC.

This clone appeared once. The chain recombines TRBV7-2 with TRBJ1-1; D gene ambiguous. The germline V and J ends were trimmed by 0 bases and 2 bases, with 7 bases remaining between them. Per germline, CDR1 SGHTA and CDR2 FQGNSA. This CDR3 is built from 14 residues. Here the CDR3 DNA reads TGTGCCAGCAGCTTAGCGAGAGCTAACACTGAAGCTTTCTTT. This encodes CASSLARANTEAFF.

This clone was seen only a few times. The V call is TRBV30, the J call TRBJ2-5; 7 bases are shared with TRBD2. CDR1 and CDR2 from the germline V gene are GTSNPN and SVGIG (reference sequence). The CDR3 has 13 residues. V shed 1 base, J shed 4 bases, and the junction held 3 bases outside the gene matches. Here the CDR3 reads CAWSASGRETQYF. In nucleotides, the CDR3 is TGTGCCTGGAGTGCTAGCGGTCGAGAGACCCAGTACTTC.